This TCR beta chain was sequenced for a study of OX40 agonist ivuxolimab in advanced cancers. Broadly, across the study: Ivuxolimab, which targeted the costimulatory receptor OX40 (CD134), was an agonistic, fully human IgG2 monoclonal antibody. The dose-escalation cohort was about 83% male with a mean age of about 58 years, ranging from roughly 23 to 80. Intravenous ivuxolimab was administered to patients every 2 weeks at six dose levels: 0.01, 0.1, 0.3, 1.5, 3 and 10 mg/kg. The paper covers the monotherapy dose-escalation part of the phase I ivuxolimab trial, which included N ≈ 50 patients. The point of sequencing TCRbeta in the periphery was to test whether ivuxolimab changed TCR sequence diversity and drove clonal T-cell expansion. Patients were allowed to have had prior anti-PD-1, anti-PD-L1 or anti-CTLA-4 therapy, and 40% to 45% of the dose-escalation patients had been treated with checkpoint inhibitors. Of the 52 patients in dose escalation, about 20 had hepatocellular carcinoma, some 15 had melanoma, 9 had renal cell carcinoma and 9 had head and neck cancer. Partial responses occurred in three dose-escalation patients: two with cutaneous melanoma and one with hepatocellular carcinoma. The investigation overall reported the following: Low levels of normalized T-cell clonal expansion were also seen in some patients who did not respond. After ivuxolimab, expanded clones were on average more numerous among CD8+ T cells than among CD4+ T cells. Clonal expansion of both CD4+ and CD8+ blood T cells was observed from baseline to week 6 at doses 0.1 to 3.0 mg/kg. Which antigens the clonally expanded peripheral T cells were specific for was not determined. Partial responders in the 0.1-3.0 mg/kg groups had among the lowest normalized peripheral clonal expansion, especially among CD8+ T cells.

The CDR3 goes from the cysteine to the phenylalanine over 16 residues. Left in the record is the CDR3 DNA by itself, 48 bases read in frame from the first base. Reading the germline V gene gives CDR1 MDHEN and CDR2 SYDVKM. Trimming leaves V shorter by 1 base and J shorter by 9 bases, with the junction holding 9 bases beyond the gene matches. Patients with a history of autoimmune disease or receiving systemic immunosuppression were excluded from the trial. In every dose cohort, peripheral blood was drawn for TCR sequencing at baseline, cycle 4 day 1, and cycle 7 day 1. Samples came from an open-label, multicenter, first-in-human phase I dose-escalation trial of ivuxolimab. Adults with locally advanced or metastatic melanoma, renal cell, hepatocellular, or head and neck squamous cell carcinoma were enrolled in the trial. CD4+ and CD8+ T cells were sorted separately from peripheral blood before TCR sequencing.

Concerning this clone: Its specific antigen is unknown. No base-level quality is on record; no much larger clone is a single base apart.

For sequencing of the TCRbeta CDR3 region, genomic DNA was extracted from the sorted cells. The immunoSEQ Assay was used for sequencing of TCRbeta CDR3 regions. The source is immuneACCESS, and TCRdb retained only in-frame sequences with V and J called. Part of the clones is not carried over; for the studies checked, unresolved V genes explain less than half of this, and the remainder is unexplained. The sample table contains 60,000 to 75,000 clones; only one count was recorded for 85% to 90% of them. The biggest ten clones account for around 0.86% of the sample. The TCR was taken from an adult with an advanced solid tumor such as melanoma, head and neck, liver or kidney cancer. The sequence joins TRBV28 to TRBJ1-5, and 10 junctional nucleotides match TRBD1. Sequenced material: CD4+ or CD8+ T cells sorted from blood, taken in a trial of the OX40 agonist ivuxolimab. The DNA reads TGTGCCAGCAGTTTATTGGGGACAGGGGACCCCCGGCCCCAGCATTTT. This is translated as CASSLLGTGDPRPQHF.